The TCR beta chain under discussion was sequenced for a study of blood T cell repertoires in COVID-19. As for the study in general: Both acute and convalescent COVID-19 samples were obtained from the United States, Italy and Spain. PBMCs, B-cell-depleted T cells, or T cells provided the cDNA or gDNA that made up the material.

This clone occurred a few times. In the authors' workflow: Nucleated cell number was recorded as an estimate derived from reference gene primer amplification. This table comes from immunoSEQ multiplex PCR, and its TCRdb copy is limited to in-frame clones, with some not included. V and J calls and clone size follow that table, whereas D and trimming were derived from the DNA. The sample shows 340,000 or so clones, over 70% of them seen only once. Germline V gives CDR1 SGHRS, CDR2 YFSETQ. The V end lost 4 bases, the J end lost 2 bases, and 9 bases lay between the germline ends. This CDR3 region has 13 residues.

The V call is TRBV5-1, the J call TRBJ1-1; D unresolved. This TCR was recovered from a young man with active or convalescent COVID-19. The sequenced sample was peripheral blood. CDR3 sequence reads: CASSGTANTEAFF. The CDR3 DNA is TGCGCCAGCAGCGGCACAGCTAACACTGAAGCTTTCTTT.